One TCR beta chain is described in this entry. The data stem from a study of blood T cell repertoires in COVID-19. In the original processing: Nucleated cell counts were estimated from reference gene primer amplification. Repertoires were generated with immunoSEQ multiplex PCR, while TCRdb's copy carries only in-frame clones and drops some. That table furnishes V, J and clone size, whereas the DNA furnished D and trimming. The sample consists of around 180,000 clones, roughly 88% of them appearing once. The CDR3 totals 12 residues. V was cut by 6 bases and J by 5 bases, with 10 bases left in between. This rearrangement joins TRBV12-3 or TRBV12-4 to TRBJ1-2, with a weak D call TRBD1 (5 bases). This TCR was sampled from a human donor with active or convalescent COVID-19. The donor label of this sample is uncertain. The sample comprised peripheral blood. The CDR3: CASSPQGYGYTF. The CDR3 nucleotides read TGTGCCAGCAGCCCTCAGGGTTATGGCTACACCTTC.